The sequence of this T cell receptor (beta chain) was determined in a study of blood T cell repertoires in COVID-19. Study details: Samples taken during acute and convalescent COVID-19 were collected in the United States, Italy and Spain.

The authors' processing: Estimated nucleated cell counts came from reference gene primer amplification. Sequencing was performed with immunoSEQ multiplex PCR; in TCRdb, only in-frame clones are kept and a portion is missing. V, J and clone size derive from that table, while D and trimming were established from the DNA sequence. The data contain 400,000 to 550,000 clones, around 90% of them singletons. This CDR3 comprises 13 residues. V dropped 5 bases and J dropped 2 bases, with 7 bases sitting between them. Looked up from germline, CDR1 is KGHDR and CDR2 is SFDVKD. Individuals drawn from 24 US areas were roughly 18 to 89 years old.

The V gene is TRBV24-1, the J gene TRBJ2-3, with D possibly matching TRBD1 (5 bases). Sequencing input: PBMCs or T cells enriched from blood (not recorded which). The receptor's source is a woman aged 18-29 years with acute COVID-19. The CDR3 spells CATSGQFTDTQYF. The DNA for the CDR3 is TGTGCCACCAGTGGACAGTTCACAGATACGCAGTATTTT.